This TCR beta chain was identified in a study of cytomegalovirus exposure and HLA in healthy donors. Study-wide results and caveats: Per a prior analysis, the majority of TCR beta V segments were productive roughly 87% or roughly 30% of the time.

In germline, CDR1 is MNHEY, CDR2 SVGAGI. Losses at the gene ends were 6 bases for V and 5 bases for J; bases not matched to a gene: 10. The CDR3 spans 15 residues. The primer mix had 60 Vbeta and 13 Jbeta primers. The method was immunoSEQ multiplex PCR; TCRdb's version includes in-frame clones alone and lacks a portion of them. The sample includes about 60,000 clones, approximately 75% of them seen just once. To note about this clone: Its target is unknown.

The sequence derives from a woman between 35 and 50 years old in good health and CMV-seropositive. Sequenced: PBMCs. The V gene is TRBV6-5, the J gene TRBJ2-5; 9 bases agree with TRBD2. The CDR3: CASSYAAGGSETQYF. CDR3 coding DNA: TGTGCCAGCAGCTACGCAGCGGGGGGTTCGGAGACCCAGTACTTC.